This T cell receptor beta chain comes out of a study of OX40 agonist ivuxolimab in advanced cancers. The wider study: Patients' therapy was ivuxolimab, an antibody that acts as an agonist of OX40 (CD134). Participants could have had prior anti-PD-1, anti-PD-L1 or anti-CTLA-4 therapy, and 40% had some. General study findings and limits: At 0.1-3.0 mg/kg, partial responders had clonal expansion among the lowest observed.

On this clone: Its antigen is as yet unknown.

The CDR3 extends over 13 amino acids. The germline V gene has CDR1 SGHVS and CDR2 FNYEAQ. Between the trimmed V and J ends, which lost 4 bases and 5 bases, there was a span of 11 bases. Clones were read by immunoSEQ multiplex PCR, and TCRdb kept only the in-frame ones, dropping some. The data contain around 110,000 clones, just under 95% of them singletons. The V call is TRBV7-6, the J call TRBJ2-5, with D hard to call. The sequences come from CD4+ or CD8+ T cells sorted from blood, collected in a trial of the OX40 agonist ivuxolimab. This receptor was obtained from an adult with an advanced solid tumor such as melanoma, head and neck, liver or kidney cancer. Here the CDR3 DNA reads TGTGCCAGCAGCTCCCAGAACCCGGAGACCCAGTACTTC. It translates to CASSSQNPETQYF.